This T cell receptor beta chain was identified during a study of blood T cell repertoires in COVID-19. At the level of the study: Spain, Italy and the United States supplied samples that represented acute and convalescent COVID-19. T cells, B-cell-depleted T cells, or PBMCs supplied cDNA or gDNA.

Original methodology: Estimated nucleated cell counts came from reference gene primer amplification. Profiled with immunoSEQ multiplex PCR; TCRdb holds only in-frame clones, not every one. Clonal size and the V and J genes are those of that table, whereas D and trimming came from the DNA. The sample lists about 480,000 clones, more than 85% seen once, with over 4% in the top ten. The CDR3 consists of 13 residues. Looked up from germline, CDR1 is LNHNV and CDR2 is YYDKDF (reference sequence). With 0 bases removed from V and 3 bases from J, the gap between germline ends came to 5 bases. Sequencing was performed on peripheral blood. This receptor was identified in a woman in her twenties or thirties with acute or convalescent COVID-19. The V gene is TRBV15, the J gene TRBJ1-2; D ambiguous. The CDR3, as DNA: TGTGCCACCAGCAGAGAACAAGACTATGGCTACACCTTC. Its translation is CATSREQDYGYTF.